These T cell receptor beta chains were read from a single sample in a study of control samples from healthy donors and cancer patients. This table comes from immunoSEQ multiplex PCR, and its TCRdb copy is limited to in-frame clones, with some not included. The sample comprises around 100,000 clones, about 90% of which are singletons, and 18% rests with the top ten. The sample consisted of blood. Receptor source: a woman in her 50s in good health. The CDR3 runs from the conserved cysteine through the conserved F or W. The D gene is left open where the match is weak. The size field is filled for only some rows; it gives once, few, many or a size class.

v_call	d_call	clone_size	j_call	cdr3_aa	cdr3_nt
TRBV6-5	NA	NA	TRBJ2-3	CASTSRVRGTNTQYF	TGTGCCAGCACTTCACGGGTGAGGGGCACAAATACGCAGTATTTT
TRBV15	TRBD1	NA	TRBJ1-2	CATSKSRDRAYGYTF	TGTGCCACCAGCAAAAGTAGGGACAGGGCATATGGCTACACCTTC
TRBV14	NA	NA	TRBJ2-1	CASSRQTLLAYNEQFF	TGTGCCAGCAGCCGACAGACACTATTGGCCTACAATGAGCAGTTCTTC
TRBV19	TRBD2	NA	TRBJ2-4	CASSIMVEGGQNIQYF	TGTGCCAGTAGTATTATGGTGGAGGGAGGGCAAAACATTCAGTACTTC
TRBV10-3	TRBD1	NA	TRBJ1-1	CAIRDRDRAAEAFF	TGTGCCATCAGGGACCGGGACAGGGCTGCTGAAGCTTTCTTT
TRBV2	TRBD2	once	TRBJ2-5	CASRPRLAATQETQYF	TGTGCCAGCAGGCCGCGACTAGCGGCGACTCAAGAGACCCAGTACTTC
TRBV5-6	NA	NA	TRBJ2-1	CASSTSGAKTFF	TGTGCCAGCAGCACCTCCGGGGCTAAAACGTTCTTC
TRBV2	TRBD1	NA	TRBJ1-1	CASSELWTGTEAFF	TGTGCCAGCAGTGAATTGTGGACAGGGACTGAAGCTTTCTTT
TRBV5-4	TRBD2	NA	TRBJ2-7	CASSFGLAGFREQYF	TGTGCCAGCAGCTTCGGACTAGCGGGCTTCAGAGAGCAGTACTTC
TRBV3-1/TRBV3-2	NA	NA	TRBJ1-3	CASSHGQAGSLSGNTIYF	TGTGCCAGCAGTCATGGGCAGGCAGGGAGCCTCTCTGGAAACACCATATATTTT
TRBV6-5	TRBD2	once	TRBJ2-1	CASSSGTSGNNEQFF	TGTGCCAGCAGTTCCGGGACTAGCGGGAACAATGAGCAGTTCTTC
TRBV29-1	NA	NA	TRBJ1-1	CSATVGPMNTEAFF	TGCAGCGCCACGGTGGGACCGATGAACACTGAAGCTTTCTTT
TRBV7-3	NA	NA	TRBJ2-2	CASSLITEDTGELFF	TGTGCCAGCAGCTTAATCACGGAGGACACCGGGGAGCTGTTTTTT
TRBV27	TRBD1	NA	TRBJ1-2	CASSFRVAQGAPAGYGYTF	TGTGCCAGCAGTTTTAGGGTTGCTCAGGGGGCCCCTGCCGGCTATGGCTACACCTTC
TRBV7-6	NA	few	TRBJ1-2	CASSFTGEGDYGYTF	TGTGCCAGCAGCTTTACAGGTGAAGGGGACTATGGCTACACCTTC
TRBV5-5	NA	NA	TRBJ1-2	CASSPDSFYGYTF	TGTGCCAGCAGCCCCGACAGCTTCTATGGCTACACCTTC
TRBV29-1	NA	NA	TRBJ2-6	CSVVIRGPGANVLTF	TGCAGCGTTGTCATCAGGGGTCCTGGGGCCAACGTCCTGACTTTC
TRBV5-6	TRBD2	NA	TRBJ2-7	CASSLVTSVAYEQYF	TGTGCCAGCAGCTTGGTTACTAGCGTCGCCTACGAGCAGTACTTC
TRBV2	TRBD1	many	TRBJ1-4	CASSEVGTGGAFEKLFF	TGTGCCAGCAGTGAGGTCGGGACAGGGGGCGCGTTTGAAAAACTGTTTTTT
TRBV24-1	NA	NA	TRBJ2-3	CATSDSGLADTQYF	TGTGCCACCAGTGATTCGGGACTTGCAGATACGCAGTATTTT
TRBV23-1	TRBD1	once	TRBJ1-5	CASSQSSGTGGNQPQHF	TGCGCCAGCAGTCAATCTTCCGGGACAGGGGGCAATCAGCCCCAGCATTTT
TRBV19	TRBD2	once	TRBJ2-2	CATSPSGLAGGRTGELFF	TGTGCCACCAGCCCGAGCGGACTAGCGGGAGGGAGAACCGGGGAGCTGTTTTTT
TRBV10-1	NA	once	TRBJ1-6	CARMGRGDNSPLHF	TGCGCCAGGATGGGACGGGGTGATAATTCACCCCTCCACTTT
TRBV18	TRBD1	NA	TRBJ1-1	CASSLGTGNMNTEAFF	TGTGCCAGCTCCCTAGGGACAGGGAATATGAACACTGAAGCTTTCTTT
TRBV19	TRBD1	NA	TRBJ1-2	CASRIPPGQGDRTNYGYTF	TGTGCCAGTAGGATCCCGCCGGGACAGGGGGATCGTACTAACTATGGCTACACCTTC
TRBV5-4	TRBD2	NA	TRBJ2-7	CASRLPASGTYF	TGTGCCAGCAGACTACCAGCTAGCGGTACGTACTTC
TRBV11-2	NA	NA	TRBJ1-3	CASSLLGVNGNTIYF	TGTGCCAGCAGCTTATTAGGGGTCAATGGAAACACCATATATTTT
TRBV12-3/TRBV12-4	NA	few	TRBJ1-6	CASSPQLNSPLHF	TGTGCCAGCAGTCCCCAGCTTAATTCACCCCTCCACTTT
TRBV7-4	NA	once	TRBJ1-1	CASSQAPGGFDTEAFF	TGTGCCAGCAGCCAGGCCCCTGGGGGGTTTGACACTGAAGCTTTCTTT
TRBV19	NA	NA	TRBJ2-7	CASSIDQQGMSYEQYF	TGTGCCAGTAGTATAGATCAGCAGGGGATGTCCTACGAGCAGTACTTC
TRBV21-1	NA	NA	TRBJ1-5	CASSRGRWVPGLSFLCNQPQHF	TGTGCCAGCAGCAGGGGGAGATGGGTACCGGGACTGTCGTTTTTATGCAATCAGCCCCAGCATTTT
TRBV14	NA	NA	TRBJ2-1	CASSQGSFYEQFF	TGTGCCAGCAGCCAAGGATCCTTTTATGAGCAGTTCTTC
TRBV7-8	TRBD1	NA	TRBJ1-4	CASSLAKLYWGTEEKLFF	TGTGCCAGCAGCTTAGCGAAGCTTTATTGGGGGACAGAGGAAAAACTGTTTTTT
TRBV5-1	TRBD1	NA	TRBJ1-5	CASSRTGLSNQPQHF	TGCGCCAGCAGCCGGACAGGATTATCCAATCAGCCCCAGCATTTT
TRBV27	NA	NA	TRBJ1-6	CASSLQGHNSPLHF	TGTGCCAGCAGTTTACAGGGGCATAATTCACCCCTCCACTTT
TRBV5-4	TRBD1	NA	TRBJ2-2	CASSQGQGYDAGELFF	TGTGCCAGCAGCCAGGGACAGGGGTATGACGCCGGGGAGCTGTTTTTT
TRBV3-1/TRBV3-2	TRBD1	NA	TRBJ1-3	CASSQTDRAGNTIYF	TGTGCCAGCAGCCAAACGGACAGGGCTGGAAACACCATATATTTT
TRBV24-1	TRBD2	NA	TRBJ2-1	CATSDSWGLPNNEQFF	TGTGCCACCAGTGATTCCTGGGGACTACCAAACAATGAGCAGTTCTTC
TRBV5-1	NA	once	TRBJ2-3	CASSLDYTQYF	TGCGCCAGCAGCTTGGACTATACGCAGTATTTT
TRBV6-5	NA	NA	TRBJ2-5	CASRASGGTQYF	TGTGCCAGCAGGGCTAGTGGCGGGACCCAGTACTTC
TRBV21-1	NA	NA	TRBJ2-1	CASSNSGALAGENEQFF	TGTGCCAGCAGCAACTCTGGGGCACTAGCGGGAGAAAATGAGCAGTTCTTC
TRBV21-1	NA	NA	TRBJ2-1	CASSVPGSPSYNEQFF	TGTGCCAGCAGCGTACCCGGGTCACCCTCCTACAATGAGCAGTTCTTC
TRBV6-4	TRBD2	NA	TRBJ2-3	CATARAAGGGADTQYF	TGTGCCACCGCAAGAGCGGCGGGAGGAGGTGCAGATACGCAGTATTTT
TRBV5-6	TRBD1	NA	TRBJ1-2	CASSLEGAGGYTF	TGTGCCAGCAGCTTGGAGGGGGCGGGTGGCTACACCTTC
TRBV27	NA	once	TRBJ2-2	CASRRRNYTGELFF	TGTGCCAGCAGGCGACGGAACTACACCGGGGAGCTGTTTTTT
TRBV4-1	TRBD1	NA	TRBJ2-7	CATGTGLSSYEQYF	TGCGCCACCGGGACAGGACTGAGCTCCTACGAGCAGTACTTC
TRBV3-1/TRBV3-2	TRBD2	NA	TRBJ2-5	CASSRTSESRETQYF	TGTGCCAGCAGCCGGACTAGCGAAAGCCGAGAGACCCAGTACTTC
TRBV6-5	NA	NA	TRBJ1-1	CASSYQGLHTEAFF	TGTGCCAGCAGTTACCAAGGACTGCACACTGAAGCTTTCTTT
TRBV6-5	TRBD2	NA	TRBJ2-1	CASTPSSGNYNEQFF	TGTGCCAGCACCCCATCAAGCGGGAATTACAATGAGCAGTTCTTC
TRBV5-8	NA	once	TRBJ2-5	CASSLRQIFQETQYF	TGTGCCAGCAGCTTAAGACAGATATTCCAAGAGACCCAGTACTTC
TRBV30	NA	NA	TRBJ2-7	CAWRPWGTYEQYF	TGTGCCTGGAGGCCGTGGGGGACCTACGAGCAGTACTTC
TRBV10-3	NA	NA	TRBJ1-3	CAISRASGNTIYF	TGTGCCATCAGTCGGGCCTCTGGAAACACCATATATTTT
TRBV2	NA	NA	TRBJ1-1	CATGQLNTEAFF	TGTGCCACCGGACAGCTCAACACTGAAGCTTTCTTT
TRBV5-1	TRBD1	NA	TRBJ1-6	CASSLAGTAINSPLHF	TGCGCCAGCAGCTTGGCCGGGACAGCGATTAATTCACCCCTCCACTTT
TRBV6-2/TRBV6-3	NA	NA	TRBJ2-4	CASSPFGVRDKNIQYF	TGTGCCAGCAGCCCGTTTGGGGTAAGAGACAAAAACATTCAGTACTTC
TRBV25-1	TRBD2	NA	TRBJ2-3	CASSETPPGGITDTQYF	TGTGCCAGCAGTGAAACCCCCCCCGGGGGGATCACAGATACGCAGTATTTT
TRBV5-6	TRBD1	few	TRBJ1-5	CASSNRDRENQPQHF	TGTGCCAGCAGCAACCGGGACAGGGAGAATCAGCCCCAGCATTTT
TRBV5-1	TRBD2	NA	TRBJ2-5	CASSPRPPWPSGGTGGETQYF	TGCGCCAGCAGCCCACGTCCTCCTTGGCCTAGCGGGGGGACCGGGGGAGAGACCCAGTACTTC
TRBV7-2	TRBD1	NA	TRBJ2-1	CASSSGGQGSYNEQFF	TGTGCCAGCAGCTCCGGGGGACAGGGCTCCTACAATGAGCAGTTCTTC